Presented here are 4 T cell receptor beta chains from one specimen sequenced in a study of cytomegalovirus exposure and HLA in healthy donors. PCR involved 60 Vbeta and 13 Jbeta primers. Libraries were prepared by immunoSEQ multiplex PCR; TCRdb keeps only in-frame clonotypes and omits some of them. The data show some 180,000 clones, more than 65% seen once. Material for sequencing was PBMCs. These receptor sequences come from a woman younger than 45 in good health and CMV-seropositive.

The chain recombines TRBV27 with TRBJ1-1, with D perhaps matching TRBD1 (6 bases). Germline lookup yields CDR1 MNHEY and CDR2 SMNVEV (reference sequence). This CDR3 has 14 amino acids. The V and J ends lost 5 bases and 5 bases respectively, with 15 bases between them. CDR3 bases: TGTGCCAGCAGTCCCCTGGCAGGGGTGACTGAAGCTTTCTTT. This gives the protein CASSPLAGVTEAFF.

The CDR3 here is CASSFQGQGAYEQYF. The CDR3 coding sequence is TGTGCCAGCAGCTTCCAGGGACAGGGGGCTTACGAGCAGTACTTC. This rearrangement joins TRBV5-5 to TRBJ2-7; 12 nucleotides align to TRBD1. V shed 2 bases and J 4 bases; nucleotides not matched to a gene: 4. The CDR3 covers 15 residues. Germline CDR1 SGHKS, CDR2 YYEKEE (reference sequence).

The chain has TRBV6-5 and TRBJ2-7; a weak D match, TRBD1 (6 bases). This CDR3 has 14 amino acids. Per the germline V gene, CDR1 is MNHEY and CDR2 is SVGAGI. Trimming left V 5 bases short and J 2 bases short, with 13 bases between. CDR3 amino acids: CASSRRDTAYEQYF. CDR3 DNA: TGTGCCAGCAGTCGCCGGGACACGGCCTACGAGCAGTACTTC.

As to this clone: One junction end does not reproduce the germline sequence, and a read error may be involved. Other DNA sequences within the sample encode an identical CDR3. V usage is TRBV7-9 and J usage is TRBJ1-4; TRBD1 agrees at 8 bases. Germline-derived CDR1 and CDR2 are SEHNR and FQNEAQ (reference sequence). This CDR3 has 14 amino acids. The CDR3 region has the DNA TGTTCCAGCAGCTTAGACAGGGGTAGCGAAAAACTGTTTTTT. Protein sequence: CSSSLDRGSEKLFF.